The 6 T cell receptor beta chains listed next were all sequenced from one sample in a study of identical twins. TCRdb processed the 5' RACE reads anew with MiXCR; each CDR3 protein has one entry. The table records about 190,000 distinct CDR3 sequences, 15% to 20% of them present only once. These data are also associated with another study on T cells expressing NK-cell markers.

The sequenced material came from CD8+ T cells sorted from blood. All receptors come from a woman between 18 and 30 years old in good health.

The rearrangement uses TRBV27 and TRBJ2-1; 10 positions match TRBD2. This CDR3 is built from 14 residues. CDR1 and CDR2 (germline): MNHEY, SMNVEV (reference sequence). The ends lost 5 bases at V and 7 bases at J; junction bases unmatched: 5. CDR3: CASSTGLASNEQFF. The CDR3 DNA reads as TGTGCCAGCAGTACGGGACTAGCGTCGAATGAGCAGTTCTTC.

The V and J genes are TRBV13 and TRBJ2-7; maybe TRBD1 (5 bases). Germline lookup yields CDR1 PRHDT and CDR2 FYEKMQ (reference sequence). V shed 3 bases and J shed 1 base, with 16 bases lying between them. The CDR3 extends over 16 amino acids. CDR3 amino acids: CASSFVTAQTSYEQYF. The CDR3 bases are TGTGCCAGCAGCTTTGTGACAGCCCAGACTTCCTACGAGCAGTACTTC.

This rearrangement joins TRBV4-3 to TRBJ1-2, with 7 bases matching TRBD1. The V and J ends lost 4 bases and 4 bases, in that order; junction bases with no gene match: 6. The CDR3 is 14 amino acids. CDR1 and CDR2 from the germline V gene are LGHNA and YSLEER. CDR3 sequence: CASSRLGQLYGYTF. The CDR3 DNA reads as TGCGCCAGCAGCCGCCTGGGACAGCTCTATGGCTACACCTTC.

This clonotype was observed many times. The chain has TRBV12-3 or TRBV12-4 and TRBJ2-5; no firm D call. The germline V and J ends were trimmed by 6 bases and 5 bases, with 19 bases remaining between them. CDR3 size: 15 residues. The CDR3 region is CASSALFPQRETQYF. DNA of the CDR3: TGTGCCAGCAGCGCACTATTCCCCCAAAGGGAGACCCAGTACTTC.

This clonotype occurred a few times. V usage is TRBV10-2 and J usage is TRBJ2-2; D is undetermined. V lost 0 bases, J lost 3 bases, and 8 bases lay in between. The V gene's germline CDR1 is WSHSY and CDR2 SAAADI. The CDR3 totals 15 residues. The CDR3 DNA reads TGCGCCAGCAGTGAGTCGACACTACACACCGGGGAGCTGTTTTTT. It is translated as CASSESTLHTGELFF.

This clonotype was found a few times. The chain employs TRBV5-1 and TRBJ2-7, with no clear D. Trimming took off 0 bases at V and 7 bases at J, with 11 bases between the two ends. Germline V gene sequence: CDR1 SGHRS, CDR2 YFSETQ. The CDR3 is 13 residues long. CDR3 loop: CASSLASGSEQYF. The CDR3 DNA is TGCGCCAGCAGCTTGGCCTCGGGTTCGGAGCAGTACTTC.